Listed below are T cell receptor beta chains from one sample, sequenced in a study of blood T cell repertoires in COVID-19. TCRdb's table, derived via immunoSEQ multiplex PCR, lists solely in-frame clones and lacks some. The sample lists 65,000 or so clones; 75% to 90% were seen once. The sequenced material came from peripheral blood. The receptors derive from a young man with COVID-19, enrolled during active disease. CDR3s include the opening cysteine and the closing phenylalanine or tryptophan. The D gene is left open where the match is weak. Clone size is shown for a subset of rows, as once, few, many or a class of expanded clone.

-	TRBV7-8	TRBD2	TRBJ2-7	CASIPSGRGAVNEQYF	TGTGCCAGCATCCCTAGCGGGAGGGGAGCTGTCAACGAGCAGTACTTC
-	TRBV20-1	-	TRBJ2-1	CSASPGEDEQFF	TGCAGTGCTAGTCCTGGGGAGGATGAGCAGTTCTTC
-	TRBV5-1	TRBD2	TRBJ2-2	CASSGGGGNTGELFF	TGCGCCAGCAGTGGCGGGGGAGGTAACACCGGGGAGCTGTTTTTT
-	TRBV30	-	TRBJ2-3	CAWSVRGTDTQYF	TGTGCCTGGAGTGTACGGGGCACAGATACGCAGTATTTT
-	TRBV7-9	-	TRBJ2-7	CASSPRVTSGLYEQYF	TGTGCCAGCAGCCCCAGAGTTACCAGCGGACTCTACGAGCAGTACTTC
few	TRBV6-2/TRBV6-3	-	TRBJ2-7	CASSRPPVVKQYF	TGTGCCAGCAGCCGCCCCCCCGTAGTGAAGCAGTACTTC
-	TRBV18	-	TRBJ1-3	CASSPTQGHSGNTIYF	TGTGCCAGCTCACCAACCCAGGGGCATTCTGGAAACACCATATATTTT
-	TRBV30	-	TRBJ2-1	CAWSVSRTPSSYNEQFF	TGTGCCTGGAGTGTTTCCCGGACTCCCAGCTCCTACAATGAGCAGTTCTTC
-	TRBV29-1	-	TRBJ2-3	CSPLDSPRTDTQYF	TGCAGCCCCCTGGACAGTCCGCGCACAGATACGCAGTATTTT
few	TRBV3-1/TRBV3-2	TRBD2	TRBJ2-7	CASSPPLSRGGSSYEQYF	TGTGCCAGCAGCCCCCCCCTCAGTAGGGGCGGGAGCTCCTACGAGCAGTACTTC
-	TRBV5-1	-	TRBJ2-1	CASSLGSSPSHEQFF	TGCGCCAGCAGCTTGGGGTCCTCCCCGAGTCATGAGCAGTTCTTC
few	TRBV7-2	TRBD1	TRBJ2-5	CASSPNRGAETQYF	TGTGCCAGCAGCCCGAACAGGGGGGCGGAGACCCAGTACTTC
-	TRBV5-4	-	TRBJ1-1	CASSLGLANTEAFF	TGTGCCAGCAGCTTGGGACTCGCGAACACTGAAGCTTTCTTT
-	TRBV7-9	TRBD1	TRBJ2-7	CASSFPGTGDFEQYF	TGTGCCAGCAGCTTTCCCGGGACAGGGGATTTCGAGCAGTACTTC
-	TRBV6-1	-	TRBJ1-1	CASSEPGRGGTEAFF	TGTGCCAGCAGTGAACCGGGCAGGGGCGGGACTGAAGCTTTCTTT
-	TRBV29-1	-	TRBJ2-2	CSVEGRTGELFF	TGCAGCGTTGAGGGGCGTACCGGGGAGCTGTTTTTT
-	TRBV30	-	TRBJ2-1	CAWSPVRDEQFF	TGTGCCTGGAGTCCCGTGAGAGATGAGCAGTTCTTC
-	TRBV16	TRBD1	TRBJ1-2	CASSPSTGTGNYGYTF	TGTGCCAGCAGCCCATCGACCGGGACAGGGAACTATGGCTACACCTTC
-	TRBV3-1/TRBV3-2	TRBD1	TRBJ2-3	CASSHPGTGDTDTQYF	TGTGCCAGCAGCCACCCCGGGACAGGGGACACAGATACGCAGTATTTT
-	TRBV4-3	-	TRBJ1-2	CASSSHYAGTSDGYTF	TGCGCCAGCAGCTCCCACTATGCGGGCACGTCGGATGGCTACACCTTC
-	TRBV5-1	-	TRBJ2-1	CASSLQRTPNNEQFF	TGCGCCAGCAGCTTACAGCGGACTCCCAACAATGAGCAGTTCTTC
-	TRBV19	TRBD1	TRBJ1-1	CASSGTGMNTEAFF	TGTGCCAGTAGCGGGACAGGGATGAACACTGAAGCTTTCTTT
-	TRBV9	-	TRBJ2-1	CASSATYIRSEQFF	TGTGCCAGCAGCGCCACATATATTAGGAGTGAGCAGTTCTTC
-	TRBV28	-	TRBJ2-7	CASSSPRGSNEQYF	TGTGCCAGCAGTTCCCCCCGGGGAAGTAACGAGCAGTACTTC
few	TRBV14	-	TRBJ2-7	CASSHWADSAYEQYF	TGTGCCAGCAGCCATTGGGCGGACAGCGCCTACGAGCAGTACTTC